This is a list of T cell receptor beta chains from one sample in a study of control samples from healthy donors and cancer patients. Profiled with immunoSEQ multiplex PCR; TCRdb holds only in-frame clones, not every one. The sample carries some 150,000 clones, under 96% recorded once. Sequencing used blood. These receptors all stem from a woman aged 25 to 45 in good health. CDR3s include the opening cysteine and the closing phenylalanine or tryptophan. The D gene is left open where the match is weak. The size entry is marked missing in some rows and otherwise reads once, few, many or a size class.

TRBJ2-5 | - | TRBD1 | TRBV11-2 | TGTGCCAGCAGCTTAGTAGGGCAGGGGGTAAGAGAGACCCAGTACTTC | CASSLVGQGVRETQYF
TRBJ2-3 | once | - | TRBV28 | TGTGCCAGCAGCCTTAGCGGATACACAGATACGCAGTATTTT | CASSLSGYTDTQYF
TRBJ1-1 | - | - | TRBV19 | TGTGCCAGTAGTATGGGCTGGGACACTGAAGCTTTCTTT | CASSMGWDTEAFF
TRBJ2-1 | - | TRBD1 | TRBV28 | TGTGCCAGCAGTAAATGGGACAGGGGCCGGGCCGGGAATCACAATGAGCAGTTCTTC | CASSKWDRGRAGNHNEQFF
TRBJ1-2 | - | TRBD1 | TRBV6-6 | TGTGCCAGCAGTCCCCCGGGACAGGGGCACAGAGGCTACACCTTC | CASSPPGQGHRGYTF
TRBJ2-1 | - | - | TRBV3-1/TRBV3-2 | TGTGCCAGCAGCCCCAGGGACAATGAGCAGTTCTTC | CASSPRDNEQFF
TRBJ2-5 | - | - | TRBV5-1 | TGCGCCAGCAGCTTGCAACACCAAGAGACCCAGTACTTC | CASSLQHQETQYF
TRBJ2-7 | - | - | TRBV28 | TGTGCCAGCAGTTTGGTGGGCACCTACGAGCAGTACTTC | CASSLVGTYEQYF
TRBJ2-4 | - | TRBD1 | TRBV7-9 | TGTGCCAGCAGCTTAGTTAAGAGACAGGGGGACCTAGCCAAAAACATTCAGTACTTC | CASSLVKRQGDLAKNIQYF
TRBJ1-5 | - | TRBD1 | TRBV29-1 | TGCAGCGTCGCGGGGACAGATTATCAGTCCCAGCATTTT | CSVAGTDYQSQHF
TRBJ1-3 | - | TRBD1 | TRBV7-6 | TGTGCCAGCAGCTCATGGACAGGAAGCTCTGGAAACACCATATATTTT | CASSSWTGSSGNTIYF
TRBJ2-7 | - | TRBD1 | TRBV11-2 | TGTGCCAGCAGCCCAGGACAGGGAAGATTCTACGAGCAGTACTTC | CASSPGQGRFYEQYF
TRBJ2-1 | - | TRBD2 | TRBV14 | TGTGCCAGCAGCCAAGGTCTAGCGGTAAACAATGAGCAGTTCTTC | CASSQGLAVNNEQFF
TRBJ1-5 | few | - | TRBV6-1 | TGTGCCAGCAGTGAACGAGGGGAGAGCCAGCCCCAGCATTTT | CASSERGESQPQHF
TRBJ2-3 | - | - | TRBV6-1 | TGTGCCAGCAGTGAGATATATACGCAGTATTTT | CASSEIYTQYF
TRBJ1-5 | - | - | TRBV5-1 | TGCGCCAGCAGCTTGAGTGGTGGCAATCAGCCCCAGCATTTT | CASSLSGGNQPQHF
TRBJ1-2 | - | - | TRBV28 | TGTGCCAGCAGTTTCGGCAGCAACTACACCTTC | CASSFGSNYTF
TRBJ1-2 | - | TRBD1 | TRBV5-4 | TGTGCCAGCAGCCCCCCGACAGGGTTCTATGGCTACACCTTC | CASSPPTGFYGYTF
TRBJ2-1 | - | TRBD1 | TRBV2 | TGTGCCAGCAGTTTGGACAGGACTTGGGACAATGAGCAGTTCTTC | CASSLDRTWDNEQFF
TRBJ2-1 | - | TRBD2 | TRBV10-1 | TGCGCCAGCAGTGATCAGGGACTAGCGGGAGGGCCGTACAATGAGCAGTTCTTC | CASSDQGLAGGPYNEQFF
TRBJ1-1 | - | - | TRBV4-1 | TGCGCCAGCAGCCCGATAGGGGCGAACACTGAAGCTTTCTTT | CASSPIGANTEAFF
TRBJ2-5 | - | - | TRBV29-1 | TGCAGCGTTACACAGGCACAAGAGACCCAGTACTTC | CSVTQAQETQYF
TRBJ2-3 | - | TRBD2 | TRBV6-1 | TGTGCCAGCAGTGAACGGGAACTAGCGGCGCCAGATACGCAGTATTTT | CASSERELAAPDTQYF
TRBJ2-1 | - | - | TRBV30 | TGTGCCTGGAGTCCGAGGAGGAATGAGCAGTTCTTC | CAWSPRRNEQFF
TRBJ2-4 | - | - | TRBV21-1 | TGTGCCAGCAGCAACCTAAGGCCGAGGGGTCAGTACTTC | CASSNLRPRGQYF
TRBJ1-1 | - | - | TRBV28 | TGTGCCAGTACCAATTGGGGGAACACTGAAGCTTTCTTT | CASTNWGNTEAFF
TRBJ1-4 | - | - | TRBV3-1/TRBV3-2 | TGTGCCAGCAGCCTTGGCAGGGCTGAAAAACTGTTTTTT | CASSLGRAEKLFF
TRBJ1-6 | - | - | TRBV10-3 | TGTGCCATCAGTGACAGCCCCGACAGCTCACCCCTCCACTTT | CAISDSPDSSPLHF
TRBJ2-1 | - | - | TRBV30 | TGTGCCTGGAGTGGTACGAGTGATGAGTTCTACAATGAGCAGTTCTTC | CAWSGTSDEFYNEQFF
TRBJ2-1 | - | TRBD1 | TRBV5-1 | TGCGCCAGCAGCTTGGCCGTGGGACAGTTCAATGAGCAGTTCTTC | CASSLAVGQFNEQFF
TRBJ2-7 | - | - | TRBV7-8 | TGTGCCAGCAGCTTAGCTGGGGACACTGGCTCCTACGAGCAGTACTTC | CASSLAGDTGSYEQYF
TRBJ2-5 | - | TRBD2 | TRBV7-6 | TGTGCCAGCAGTCCAAATAGCGGGGAGGTCGGAGAGACCCAGTACTTC | CASSPNSGEVGETQYF
TRBJ1-6 | - | TRBD1 | TRBV2 | TGTGCCAGCAGTGAACGGGGAGGACAGGGGCGGCCTTCACCCCTCCACTTT | CASSERGGQGRPSPLHF
TRBJ2-7 | - | - | TRBV24-1 | TGTGCCACCAGTGACCCCAGGCGGCCCTACGAGCAGTACTTC | CATSDPRRPYEQYF
TRBJ2-1 | - | TRBD1 | TRBV19 | TGTGCCAGTAGTACCAGACAGGGGAAACAGTTCTTC | CASSTRQGKQFF
TRBJ1-1 | - | - | TRBV27 | TGTGCCAGCAGTGATCGGGGGACTGCCACTGAAGCTTTCTTT | CASSDRGTATEAFF
TRBJ1-5 | - | - | TRBV19 | TGTGCCAGTAGTCCTCCGGGCCTCTGGGAGCCCCAGCATTTT | CASSPPGLWEPQHF
TRBJ2-3 | - | TRBD2 | TRBV13 | TGTGCCAGCAGCTTAGTTGTACTAGCGGGGGGGCGCACAGATACGCAGTATTTT | CASSLVVLAGGRTDTQYF
TRBJ2-7 | - | - | TRBV28 | TGTGCCAGCAGCTGGGGGGGCAGCCTTTACGAGCAGTACTTC | CASSWGGSLYEQYF
TRBJ2-7 | - | - | TRBV19 | TGTGCCAGTAGCACCCCGGGACGGCTCTACGAGCAGTACTTC | CASSTPGRLYEQYF
TRBJ2-7 | - | TRBD2 | TRBV30 | TGTGCCTGGATCTTTACTAGCGGGGGCTCCTACGAGCAGTACTTC | CAWIFTSGGSYEQYF
TRBJ1-2 | - | - | TRBV20-1 | TGCAGTGCTAGGGGTAATCAGGGCTACACCTTC | CSARGNQGYTF
TRBJ1-6 | once | - | TRBV27 | TGTGCCAGCCGAGTTCGGCCAGAGAATTCACCCCTCCACTTT | CASRVRPENSPLHF
TRBJ1-6 | - | - | TRBV4-1 | TGCGCCAGCAGCCAAGGGGCGGGGTGGAATTCACCCCTCCACTTT | CASSQGAGWNSPLHF
TRBJ2-3 | - | - | TRBV5-1 | TGCGCCAGCAATAGAGGGGTTGGGGTCCGGGGCCCAAATACGCAGTATTTT | CASNRGVGVRGPNTQYF
TRBJ2-1 | - | - | TRBV25-1 | TGTGCCAGCAGTGAATTGGGGATCCTCTACAATGAGCAGTTCTTC | CASSELGILYNEQFF
TRBJ2-7 | - | TRBD2 | TRBV2 | TGTGCCAGCAGCGGGACTAGCGGGAACTACGAGCAGTACTTC | CASSGTSGNYEQYF
TRBJ1-4 | - | - | TRBV2 | TGTGCCAGCAGGCCCCTTGGGCAGGGGAATGAAAAACTGTTTTTT | CASRPLGQGNEKLFF
TRBJ2-1 | - | TRBD2 | TRBV4-2 | TGTGCCAGCAGCCAAGATGTGCGTCTAGCGGGGGGCAGCTCCTACAATGAGCAGTTCTTC | CASSQDVRLAGGSSYNEQFF
TRBJ2-3 | - | TRBD2 | TRBV4-1 | TGCGCCAGCAGCCACAGTGGGGCTAGCGGGAGCGGCACAGATACGCAGTATTTT | CASSHSGASGSGTDTQYF
TRBJ2-4 | - | - | TRBV6-1 | TGTGCCAGCAGTGAAGCAGCAGGGTGGAATAGTTCCCCCAAAAACATTCAGTACTTC | CASSEAAGWNSSPKNIQYF